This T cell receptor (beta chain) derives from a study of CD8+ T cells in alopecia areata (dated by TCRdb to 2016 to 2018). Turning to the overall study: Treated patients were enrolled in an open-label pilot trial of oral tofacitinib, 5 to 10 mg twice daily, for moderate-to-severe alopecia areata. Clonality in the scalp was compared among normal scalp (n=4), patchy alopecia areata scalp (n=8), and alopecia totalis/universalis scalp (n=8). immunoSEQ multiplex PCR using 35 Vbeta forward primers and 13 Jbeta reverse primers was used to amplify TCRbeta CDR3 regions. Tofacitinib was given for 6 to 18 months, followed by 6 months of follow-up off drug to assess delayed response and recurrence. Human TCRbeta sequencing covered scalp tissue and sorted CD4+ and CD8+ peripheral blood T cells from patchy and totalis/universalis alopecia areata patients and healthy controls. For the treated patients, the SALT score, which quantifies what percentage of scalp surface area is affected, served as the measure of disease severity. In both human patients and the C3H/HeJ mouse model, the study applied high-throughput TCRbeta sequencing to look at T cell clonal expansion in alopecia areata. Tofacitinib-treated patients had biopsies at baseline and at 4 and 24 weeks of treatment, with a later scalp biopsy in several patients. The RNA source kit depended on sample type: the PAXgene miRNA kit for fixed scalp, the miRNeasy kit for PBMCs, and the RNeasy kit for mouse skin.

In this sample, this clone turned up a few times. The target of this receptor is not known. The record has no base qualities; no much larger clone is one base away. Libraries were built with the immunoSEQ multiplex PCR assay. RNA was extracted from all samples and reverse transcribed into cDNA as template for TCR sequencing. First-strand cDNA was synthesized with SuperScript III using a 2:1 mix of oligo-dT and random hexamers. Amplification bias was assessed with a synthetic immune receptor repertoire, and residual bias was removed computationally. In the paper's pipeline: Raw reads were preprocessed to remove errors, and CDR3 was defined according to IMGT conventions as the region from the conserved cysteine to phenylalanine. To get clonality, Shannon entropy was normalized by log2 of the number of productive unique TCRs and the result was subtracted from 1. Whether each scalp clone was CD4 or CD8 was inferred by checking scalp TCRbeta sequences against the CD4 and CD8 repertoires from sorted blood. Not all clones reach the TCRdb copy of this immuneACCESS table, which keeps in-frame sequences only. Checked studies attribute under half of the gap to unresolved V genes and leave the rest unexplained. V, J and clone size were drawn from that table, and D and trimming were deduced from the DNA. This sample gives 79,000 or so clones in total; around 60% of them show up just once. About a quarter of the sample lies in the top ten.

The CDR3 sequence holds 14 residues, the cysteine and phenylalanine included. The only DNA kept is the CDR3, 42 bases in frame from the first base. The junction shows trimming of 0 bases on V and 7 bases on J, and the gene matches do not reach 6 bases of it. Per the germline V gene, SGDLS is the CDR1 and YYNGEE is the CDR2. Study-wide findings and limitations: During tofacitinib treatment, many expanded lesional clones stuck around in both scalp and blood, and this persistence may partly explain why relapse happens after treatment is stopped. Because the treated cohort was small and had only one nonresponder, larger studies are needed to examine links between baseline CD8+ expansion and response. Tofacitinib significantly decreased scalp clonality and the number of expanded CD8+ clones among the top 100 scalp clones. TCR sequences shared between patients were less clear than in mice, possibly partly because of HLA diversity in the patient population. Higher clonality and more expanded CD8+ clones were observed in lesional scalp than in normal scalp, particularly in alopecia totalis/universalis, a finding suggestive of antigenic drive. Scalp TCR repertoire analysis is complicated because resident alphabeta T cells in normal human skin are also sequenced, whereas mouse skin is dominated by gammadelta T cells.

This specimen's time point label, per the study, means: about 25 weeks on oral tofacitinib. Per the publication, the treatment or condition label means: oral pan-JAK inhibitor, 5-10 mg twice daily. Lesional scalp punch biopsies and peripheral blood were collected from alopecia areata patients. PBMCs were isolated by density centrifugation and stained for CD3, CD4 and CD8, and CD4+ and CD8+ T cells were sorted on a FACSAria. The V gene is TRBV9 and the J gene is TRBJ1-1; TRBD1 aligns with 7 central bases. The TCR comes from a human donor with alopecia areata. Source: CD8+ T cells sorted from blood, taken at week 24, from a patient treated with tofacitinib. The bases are TGTGCCAGCAGCGTAGCTTGGACAGGTCATGAAGCTTTCTTT. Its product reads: CASSVAWTGHEAFF.